This T cell receptor (beta chain) derives from a study of T cell responses to AZD1222 COVID-19 vaccine. The study, taken as a whole, reports: Most donors were white British and more were female, and clonal diversity was possibly underestimated. Among AZD1222 vaccinees, only 5 to 7 were seropositive at baseline.

Remarks on this clone: The antigen is undetermined.

Clones were read by immunoSEQ multiplex PCR, and TCRdb kept only the in-frame ones, dropping some. In the table there are about 130,000 clones, more than 70% of which are singletons. The CDR3 covers 16 residues. Germline V CDR1 and CDR2: SGHNT, YYREEE (reference sequence). The germline V and J ends were trimmed by 0 bases and 0 bases, with 7 bases remaining between them. The TCR comes from an adult in good health. The specimen was peripheral blood, collected on day 0 of AZD1222 vaccination. The rearrangement links TRBV5-4 to TRBJ2-6, with D uncertain. CDR3 in DNA: TGTGCCAGCAGCTTGGGACGGATCTCTGGGGCCAACGTCCTGACTTTC. Amino acids: CASSLGRISGANVLTF.